Below, 8 T cell receptor beta chains from the same sample are listed, as sequenced in a study of shared clonotypes between healthy human individuals. The repertoire was sequenced with immunoSEQ multiplex PCR; TCRdb's copy has only in-frame clones and lacks some. The sample contains about 2.5 million clones, approximately 90% of which appear only once. What was sequenced was naive CD4+ T cells from PBMCs. The subset was: CD45RA+ positively selected. These receptors came from a man aged 18 to 29 in good health. Some clones in this sample may be carry-over from other donors' samples.

This clone was recorded once. The rearrangement joins TRBV10-3 to TRBJ1-3; D remains unclear. The germline V gene encodes CDR1 ENHRY and CDR2 SYGVKD. Trimming cost V 3 bases and J 8 bases, with 20 bases left between them. The CDR3 is made up of 16 amino acids. In DNA form, the CDR3 reads TGTGCCATCAGTGACCCCTCGGCGGGTGGCGGGGACACCATATATTTT. Amino acid sequence: CAISDPSAGGGDTIYF.

The J gene is TRBJ1-5, the V gene TRBV12-1; the D call in the table, TRBD1, was not verified against the DNA. TRBV12-1 is shown as a pseudogene. The CDR3 length is 19 residues. This CDR3 reads CASSPRGDRAIYSNQPQHF. The CDR3 coding sequence is TGTGCCAGCAGTCCCCGAGGGGACAGGGCGATTTATAGCAATCAGCCCCAGCATTTT.

The rearrangement links TRBV29-1 to TRBJ2-5; the D is unclear. The J call may be in error: the DNA end matches TRBJ2-7 better. Germline V CDR1 and CDR2: SQVTM, ANQGSEA. The CDR3 is made up of 12 amino acids. The CDR3 is CSVLVSSYEQYF. CDR3 nucleotides: TGCAGCGTTCTGGTAAGCTCCTACGAGCAGTACTTC.

This clone was picked up one time. The rearrangement links TRBV19 to TRBJ1-1; D may be TRBD1 (5 bases). Germline CDR1 LNHDA, CDR2 SQIVND (reference sequence). The CDR3 runs to 14 residues. The germline V and J ends were trimmed by 5 bases and 4 bases, with 14 bases remaining between them. The DNA for the CDR3 is TGTGCCAGTAGTCGACAGAGGGATGGCACTGAAGCTTTCTTT. Residues: CASSRQRDGTEAFF. Full variable domain (missing parts from reference TRBV19 and TRBJ1-1): DGGITQSPKYLFRKEGQNVTLSCEQNLNHDAMYWYRQDPGQGLRLIYYSQIVNDFQKGDIAEGYSVSREKKESFPLTVTSAQKNPTAFYLCASSRQRDGTEAFFGQGTRLTVV.

The rearrangement uses TRBV28 and TRBJ2-3, with D tentatively TRBD2 (6 bases). Deletions cut 3 bases from V and 8 bases from J, with 6 bases between. Germline-derived CDR1 and CDR2 are MDHEN and SYDVKM. The CDR3 is 11 amino acids. CDR3 protein: CASSLGGTQYF. In nucleotides, the CDR3 is TGTGCCAGCAGTTTGGGAGGTACGCAGTATTTT.

The chain carries TRBV7-7 and TRBJ1-2; the match to TRBD1 covers 7 bases. This CDR3 has 13 amino acids. Trimming took 5 bases from V and 8 from J; bases not matched to a gene: 8. Per the germline V gene, CDR1 is SSHAT and CDR2 is FNYEAQ (reference sequence). For the CDR3, the DNA is TGTGCCAGCAGCCAAGACAGGGCGGCGGGCTACACCTTC. It yields the protein CASSQDRAAGYTF.

V gene TRBV19 combines with J gene TRBJ2-7; D may be TRBD2 (6 bases). This CDR3 is 12 amino acids long. Germline V CDR1 and CDR2: LNHDA, SQIVND (reference sequence). V lost 5 bases and J lost 8, with 13 bases in between. CDR3 residues: CASSPGGSQQYF. The CDR3 DNA sequence: TGTGCCAGTAGTCCCGGAGGGAGTCAGCAGTACTTC.

The chain employs TRBV4-3 and TRBJ2-3; D may be TRBD2 (7 bases). Trimming took 1 base from V and 4 from J, leaving 18 bases between them. The CDR3 extends over 17 amino acids. Germline CDR1 reads LGHNA; CDR2 reads YSLEER. For the CDR3, the DNA is TGCGCCAGCAGCCAAGTGCTTCCGGGGGGCCGATCAGATACGCAGTATTTT. Protein sequence: CASSQVLPGGRSDTQYF.